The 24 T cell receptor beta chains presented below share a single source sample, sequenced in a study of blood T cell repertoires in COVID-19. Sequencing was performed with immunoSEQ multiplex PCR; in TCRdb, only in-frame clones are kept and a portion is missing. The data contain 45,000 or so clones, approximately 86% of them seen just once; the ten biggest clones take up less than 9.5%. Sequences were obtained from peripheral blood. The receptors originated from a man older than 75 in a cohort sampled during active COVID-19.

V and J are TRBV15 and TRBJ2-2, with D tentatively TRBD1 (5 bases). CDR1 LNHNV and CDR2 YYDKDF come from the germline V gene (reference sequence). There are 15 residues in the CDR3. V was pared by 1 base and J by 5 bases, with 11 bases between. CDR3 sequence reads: CATSRGTIWTGELFF. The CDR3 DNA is TGTGCCACCAGCAGAGGGACAATTTGGACCGGGGAGCTGTTTTTT.

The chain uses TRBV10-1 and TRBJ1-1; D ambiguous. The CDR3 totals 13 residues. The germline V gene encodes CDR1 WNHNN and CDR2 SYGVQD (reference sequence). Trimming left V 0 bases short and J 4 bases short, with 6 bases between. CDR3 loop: CASSESYSTEAFF. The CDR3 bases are TGCGCCAGCAGTGAGTCGTACAGCACTGAAGCTTTCTTT.

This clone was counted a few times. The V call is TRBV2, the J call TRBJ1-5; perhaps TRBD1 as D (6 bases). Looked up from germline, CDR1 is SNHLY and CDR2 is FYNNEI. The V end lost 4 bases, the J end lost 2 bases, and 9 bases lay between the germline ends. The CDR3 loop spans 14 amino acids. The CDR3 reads CASSGTVGNQPQHF. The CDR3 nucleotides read TGTGCCAGCAGTGGGACAGTGGGCAATCAGCCCCAGCATTTT.

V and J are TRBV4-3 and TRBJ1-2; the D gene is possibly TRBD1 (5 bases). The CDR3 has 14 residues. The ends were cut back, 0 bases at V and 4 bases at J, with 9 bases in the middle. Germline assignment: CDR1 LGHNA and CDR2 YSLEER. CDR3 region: CASSQEKGVYGYTF. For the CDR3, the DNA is TGCGCCAGCAGCCAAGAGAAAGGGGTCTATGGCTACACCTTC.

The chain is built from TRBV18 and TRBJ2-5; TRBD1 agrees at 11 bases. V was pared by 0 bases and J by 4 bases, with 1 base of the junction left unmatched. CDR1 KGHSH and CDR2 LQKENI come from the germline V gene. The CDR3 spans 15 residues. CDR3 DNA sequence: TGTGCCAGCTCACCACCGGGACAGGGGGGAGAGACCCAGTACTTC. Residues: CASSPPGQGGETQYF. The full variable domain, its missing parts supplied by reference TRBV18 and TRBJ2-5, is NAGVMQNPRHLVRRRGQEARLRCSPMKGHSHVYWYRQLPEEGLKFMVYLQKENIIDESGMPKERFSAEFPKEGPSILRIQQVVRGDSAAYFCASSPPGQGGETQYFGPGTRLLVL.

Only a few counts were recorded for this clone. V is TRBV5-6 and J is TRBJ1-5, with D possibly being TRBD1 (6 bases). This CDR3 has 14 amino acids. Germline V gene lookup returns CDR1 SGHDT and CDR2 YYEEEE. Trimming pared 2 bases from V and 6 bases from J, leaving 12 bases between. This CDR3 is CASSFDRQGQPQHF. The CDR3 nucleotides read TGTGCCAGCAGCTTTGACAGGCAAGGTCAGCCCCAGCATTTT.

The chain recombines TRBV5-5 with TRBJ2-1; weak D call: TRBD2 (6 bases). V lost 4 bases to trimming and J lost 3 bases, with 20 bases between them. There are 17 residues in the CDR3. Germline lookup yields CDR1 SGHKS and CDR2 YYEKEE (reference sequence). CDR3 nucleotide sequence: TGTGCCAGCAGCGGAGGGCTGGGGAGCGCGAACTACAATGAGCAGTTCTTC. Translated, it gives CASSGGLGSANYNEQFF. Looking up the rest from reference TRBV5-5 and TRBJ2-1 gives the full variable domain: DAGVTQSPTHLIKTRGQQVTLRCSPISGHKSVSWYQQVLGQGPQFIFQYYEKEERGRGNFPDRFSARQFPNYSSELNVNALLLGDSALYLCASSGGLGSANYNEQFFGPGTRLTVL.

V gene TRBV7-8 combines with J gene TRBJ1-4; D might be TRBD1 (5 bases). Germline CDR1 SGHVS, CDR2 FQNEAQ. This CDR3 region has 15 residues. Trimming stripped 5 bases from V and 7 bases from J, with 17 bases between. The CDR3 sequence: CASSPGLTRREKLFF. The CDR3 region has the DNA TGTGCCAGCAGCCCGGGACTTACGAGGCGTGAAAAACTGTTTTTT.

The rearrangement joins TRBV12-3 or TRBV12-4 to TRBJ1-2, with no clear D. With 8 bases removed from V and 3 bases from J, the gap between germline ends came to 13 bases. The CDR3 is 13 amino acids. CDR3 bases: TGTGCCAGCGGCCGGAGGGCTGACTATGGCTACACCTTC. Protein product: CASGRRADYGYTF.

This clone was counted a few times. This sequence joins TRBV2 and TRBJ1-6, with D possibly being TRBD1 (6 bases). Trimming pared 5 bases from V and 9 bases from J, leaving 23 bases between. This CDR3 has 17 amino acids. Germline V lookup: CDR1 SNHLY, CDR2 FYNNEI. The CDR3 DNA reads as TGTGCCAGCAGTCCCGAAACAGGGTACAGAATACGTTCACCCCTCCACTTT. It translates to CASSPETGYRIRSPLHF.

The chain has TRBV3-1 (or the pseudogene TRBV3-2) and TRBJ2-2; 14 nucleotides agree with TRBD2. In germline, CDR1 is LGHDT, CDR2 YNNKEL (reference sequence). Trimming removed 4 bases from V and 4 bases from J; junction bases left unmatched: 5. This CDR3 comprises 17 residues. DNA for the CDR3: TGTGCCAGCAGCCTGACTAGCGGGGGGGCTAGCACCGGGGAGCTGTTTTTT. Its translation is CASSLTSGGASTGELFF.

The CDR3 loop is CASSLATGRNQPQHF. CDR3 nucleotide sequence: TGTGCCAGCAGCTTAGCGACAGGGCGCAATCAGCCCCAGCATTTT. The chain links TRBV7-9 to TRBJ1-5; 7 positions agree with TRBD1. With V trimmed by 0 bases and J by 2 bases, 1 base remained unmatched. CDR1 and CDR2 (germline): SEHNR, FQNEAQ (reference sequence). The length of the CDR3 is 15 residues.

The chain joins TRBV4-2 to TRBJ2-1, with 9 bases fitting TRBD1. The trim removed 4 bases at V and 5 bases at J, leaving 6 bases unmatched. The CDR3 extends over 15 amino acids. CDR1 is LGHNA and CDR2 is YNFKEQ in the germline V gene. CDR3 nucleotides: TGTGCCAGCAGCCCTCCGGGACAGGGACACAATGAGCAGTTCTTC. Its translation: CASSPPGQGHNEQFF.

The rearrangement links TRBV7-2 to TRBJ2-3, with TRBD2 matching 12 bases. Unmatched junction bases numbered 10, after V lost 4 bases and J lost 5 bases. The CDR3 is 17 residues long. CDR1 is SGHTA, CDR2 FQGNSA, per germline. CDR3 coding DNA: TGTGCCAGCAGCTCATCTAGCGGGAGGGGAGGGGAAGATACGCAGTATTTT. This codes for CASSSSSGRGGEDTQYF. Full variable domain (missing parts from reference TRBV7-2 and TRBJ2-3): GAGVSQSPSNKVTEKGKDVELRCDPISGHTALYWYRQSLGQGLEFLIYFQGNSAPDKSGLPSDRFSAERTGGSVSTLTIQRTQQEDSAVYLCASSSSSGRGGEDTQYFGPGTRLTVL.

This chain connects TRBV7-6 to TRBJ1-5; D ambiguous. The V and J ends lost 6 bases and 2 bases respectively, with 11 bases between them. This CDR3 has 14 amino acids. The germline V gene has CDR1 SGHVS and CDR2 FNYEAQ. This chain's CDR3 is CASSPGLGNQPQHF. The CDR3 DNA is TGTGCCAGCAGTCCAGGACTGGGCAATCAGCCCCAGCATTTT.

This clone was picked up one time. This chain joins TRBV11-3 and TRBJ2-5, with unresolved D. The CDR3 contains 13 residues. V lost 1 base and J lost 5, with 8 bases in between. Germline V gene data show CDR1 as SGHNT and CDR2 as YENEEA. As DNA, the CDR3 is TGTGCCAGCAGCTTAGGAGCTCGGGAGACCCAGTACTTC. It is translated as CASSLGARETQYF.

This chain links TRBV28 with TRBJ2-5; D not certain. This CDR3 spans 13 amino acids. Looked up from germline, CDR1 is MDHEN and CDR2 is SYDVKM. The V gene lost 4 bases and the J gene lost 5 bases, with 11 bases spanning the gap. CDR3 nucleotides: TGTGCCAGCAGTTCCCGAGCCCGGGAGACCCAGTACTTC. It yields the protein CASSSRARETQYF.

In nucleotides, the CDR3 is TGTGCCAGCAGTACGCCGGGACTAGCGGGAGTTGAGCAGTTCTTC. Translated: CASSTPGLAGVEQFF. J is TRBJ2-1 and V is TRBV6-5, with 14 bases identical to TRBD2. The CDR3 runs 15 residues. V shed 5 bases and J 9 bases; nucleotides not matched to a gene: 6. CDR1 is MNHEY and CDR2 is SVGAGI in the germline V gene.

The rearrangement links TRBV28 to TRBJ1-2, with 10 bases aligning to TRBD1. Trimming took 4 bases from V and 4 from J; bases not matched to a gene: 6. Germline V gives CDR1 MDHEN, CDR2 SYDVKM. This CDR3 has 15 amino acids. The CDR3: CASSSGQGGFYGYTF. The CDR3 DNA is TGTGCCAGCAGTTCCGGACAGGGGGGATTCTATGGCTACACCTTC.

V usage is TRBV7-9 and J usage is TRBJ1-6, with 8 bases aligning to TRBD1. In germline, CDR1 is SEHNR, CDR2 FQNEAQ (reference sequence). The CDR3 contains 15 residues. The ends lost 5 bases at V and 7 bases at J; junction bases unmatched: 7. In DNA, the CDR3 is TGTGCCAGCAGCACGGGACAGGCGAAGAATTCACCCCTCCACTTT. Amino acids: CASSTGQAKNSPLHF.

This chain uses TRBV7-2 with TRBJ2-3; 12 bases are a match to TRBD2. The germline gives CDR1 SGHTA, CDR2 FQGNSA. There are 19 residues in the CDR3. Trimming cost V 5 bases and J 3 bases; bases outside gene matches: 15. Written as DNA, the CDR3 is TGTGCCAGCAGCAATATTACTAGCGGGAGGCCACCTAAGACAGATACGCAGTATTTT. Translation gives CASSNITSGRPPKTDTQYF.

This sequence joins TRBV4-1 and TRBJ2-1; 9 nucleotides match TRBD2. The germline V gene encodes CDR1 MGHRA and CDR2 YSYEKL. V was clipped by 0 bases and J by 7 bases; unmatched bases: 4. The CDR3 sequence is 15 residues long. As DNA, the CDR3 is TGCGCCAGCAGCCAAGATCTAGCGGGGAAGAATGAGCAGTTCTTC. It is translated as CASSQDLAGKNEQFF.

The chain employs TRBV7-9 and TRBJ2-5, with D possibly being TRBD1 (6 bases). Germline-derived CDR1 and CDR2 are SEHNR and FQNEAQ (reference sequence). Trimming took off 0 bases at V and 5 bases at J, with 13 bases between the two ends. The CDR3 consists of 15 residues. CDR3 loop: CASSLAQGPGETQYF. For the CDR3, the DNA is TGTGCCAGCAGCTTAGCTCAGGGGCCGGGCGAGACCCAGTACTTC. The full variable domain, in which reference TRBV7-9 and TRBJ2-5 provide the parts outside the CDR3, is DTGVSQNPRHKITKRGQNVTFRCDPISEHNRLYWYRQTLGQGPEFLTYFQNEAQLEKSRLLSDRFSAERPKGSFSTLEIQRTEQGDSAMYLCASSLAQGPGETQYFGPGTRLLVL.

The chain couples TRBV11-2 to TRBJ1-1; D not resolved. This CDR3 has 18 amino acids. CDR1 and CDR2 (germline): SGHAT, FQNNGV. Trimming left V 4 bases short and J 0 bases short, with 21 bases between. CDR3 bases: TGTGCCAGCAGCTCCCTTAGCCGGCAGTGGAATCTGAACACTGAAGCTTTCTTT. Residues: CASSSLSRQWNLNTEAFF.